The source of this T cell receptor (beta chain) is a study of T cell responses to AZD1222 COVID-19 vaccine (dated by TCRdb to the early 2020s). Study-wide context: AZD1222 recipients given second doses at about 4 weeks or at about 12 weeks were pooled, since spike-specific TCR depth and breadth were not found to differ between the two schedules. A total of 230 to 250 trial participants underwent TCR sequencing, of whom more than 200 had received two doses of AZD1222 and approximately 25 had received two doses of the MenACWY control vaccine. Enrollment into the trials was organized by age into subgroups of 18-55, 56-69 and 70-plus years, and those subgroups contained about 150, 27 and 61 TCR-sequenced participants, respectively. Results the study describes overall, beyond this receptor: Only a handful of AZD1222 recipients were SARS-CoV-2 seropositive at baseline, limiting conclusions about previously exposed vaccinees. Epitopes outside the regions mutated in the B.1.351 and B.1.1.7 variants were reportedly recognized by nearly half of the unique spike-specific TCRs. Participants were mostly white British, with more females than males. The authors suggested clonal diversity may have been underestimated. A significant rise in spike-specific TCR breadth and depth was observed after two AZD1222 doses relative to day 0 and relative to MenACWY recipients. The 56-69-year group was small, and its depth increase did not reach significance, likely because of low power. CD4 TCRs associated with the vaccine covered the entire spike protein, and the dominant responses were in regions 160-218 and 743-854. No day 14 peak-response samples were available, so repertoires were characterized only after the peak T cell response.

CDR1 and CDR2 (LGHNA, YNFKEQ) derive from the germline V gene. Ends trimmed: V by 7 bases, J by 3 bases; bases unmatched to a gene: 9. The CDR3 covers 15 residues, taking in both the cysteine and the phenylalanine. The read is trimmed to its CDR3 DNA, 45 bases read in frame from base 1. The CDR3 regions of human TCRbeta chains were analyzed by immunosequencing. The original pipeline was this. Repertoire TCRs were checked for matches against a reference library of SARS-CoV-2-specific TCRs that had been generated using the MIRA antigen-specificity platform. Breadth meant the fraction of unique TCRs that were SARS-CoV-2-associated, whereas depth meant the fraction of total T cells that were SARS-CoV-2-associated. Each spike-specific TCR was assigned to its reactive spike region and to a CD4 or CD8 class using the MIRA data. Log10-transformed breadth and depth values were compared by one-way ANOVA with Sidak's multiple comparisons tests. TCRdb obtained this table from immuneACCESS and retained in-frame rearrangements with V and J assigned. These tables miss some clones; where compared with another copy, unresolved V genes account for less than half of the shortfall, and the remainder is unexplained. V and J calls and clone size are given by that table; D and trimming were obtained from the DNA. For this sample the table gives 150,000 to 200,000 clones, of which roughly nine tenths were detected only once. The ten largest clones capture about 2.6% of the sample.

The label giving this sample's time point can be read as: baseline before first vaccination. Vaccinee samples were obtained from the UK trials COV001 and COV002, which included a single-blind randomized controlled phase 2/3 trial of AZD1222 (ChAdOx1 nCoV-19) in healthy adults. For TCRbeta chain sequencing, PBMC samples from trial participants were taken at day 0 and at day 28 after the second dose. A single count supports this clone. The clone's antigen remains unknown. No quality values exist for individual bases; no much larger clone is one base distant. The sequence came from an adult in good health. Sequencing was performed on peripheral blood, taken on day 0 of AZD1222 vaccination. Recombination linked TRBV4-2 to TRBJ2-3, with TRBD2 identical over 8 junction bases. Here the CDR3 is given as CASTPGGPGTDTQYF. The sequence in DNA is TGTGCCAGCACCCCGGGGGGGCCGGGGACAGATACGCAGTATTTT.